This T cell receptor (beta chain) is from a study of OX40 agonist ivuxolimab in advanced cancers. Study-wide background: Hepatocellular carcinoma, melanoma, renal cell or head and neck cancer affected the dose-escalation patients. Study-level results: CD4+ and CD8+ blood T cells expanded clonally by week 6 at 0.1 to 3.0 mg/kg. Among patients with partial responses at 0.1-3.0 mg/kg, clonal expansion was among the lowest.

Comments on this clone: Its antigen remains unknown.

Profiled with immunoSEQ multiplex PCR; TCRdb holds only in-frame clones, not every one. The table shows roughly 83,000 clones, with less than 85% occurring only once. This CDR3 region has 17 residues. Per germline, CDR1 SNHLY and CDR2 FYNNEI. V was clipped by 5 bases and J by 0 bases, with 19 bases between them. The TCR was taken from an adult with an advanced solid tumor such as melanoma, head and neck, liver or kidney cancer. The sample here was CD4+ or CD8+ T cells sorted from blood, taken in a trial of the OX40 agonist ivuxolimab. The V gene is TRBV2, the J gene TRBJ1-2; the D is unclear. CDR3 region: CASSQQPTGTTNYGYTF. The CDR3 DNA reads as TGTGCCAGCAGTCAACAACCGACCGGCACTACTAACTATGGCTACACCTTC.